The clone carrying this T cell receptor beta chain was counted a few times. Its antigen is as yet unknown. In germline, CDR1 is SGHDN, CDR2 FVKESK. V was clipped by 7 bases and J by 8 bases, with 14 bases between them. The CDR3 has 13 amino acids. These data originate in a study of response to subunit inactivated influenza vaccine. Study results and caveats: Few new T cells, the authors suggested, are recruited by each seasonal influenza vaccination.

A single record per CDR3 protein comes from TCRdb applying MiXCR to the RT-PCR reads. The profile covers around 710,000 distinct CDR3 sequences, with approximately 15% appearing a single time and 5.5% to 7% taken by the ten largest. The chain uses TRBV14 and TRBJ1-4, with D maybe TRBD1 (5 bases). This receptor was identified in a man in his forties or fifties who received an inactivated influenza vaccine. The material was PBMCs from blood, obtained less than 15 days before vaccination. The CDR3 protein is CASNSQGREKLFF. In DNA form, the CDR3 reads TGTGCCAGCAACAGTCAGGGCCGGGAAAAACTGTTTTTT.